This record covers a single T cell receptor beta chain. The antigen is undetermined. This sample was taken from a study of shared clonotypes between healthy human individuals. Study details: Each donor's CD8 memory used one plate, CD8 naive two, each CD4 subset three. Whole-study findings and limits: Clonotype sharing across donors was expected to vary with sequencing depth.

This was a deep-level run. Using immunoSEQ multiplex PCR, the repertoire was profiled, and TCRdb retains in-frame clones only, with some absent. This table has millions of clones, just over 90% appearing once. The length of the CDR3 is 14 residues. Naive CD8 populations comprised CD45RO-negative cells positively selected for CCR7, excluding terminally differentiated effector memory CD45RA+ cells. The chain carries TRBV21-1 and TRBJ2-4; the D call in the table, TRBD1, was not verified against the DNA. TRBV21-1 is a known pseudogene. The TCR was taken from a man younger than 30 in good health. Some clones in this sample may be carry-over from other donors' samples. Sequencing was carried out using naive CD8+ T cells from PBMCs. The CDR3: CARWTVLAKNIQYF. As DNA, the CDR3 is TGTGCCAGGTGGACAGTCCTAGCCAAAAACATTCAGTACTTC.